Each of the 24 T cell receptor beta chains below was sequenced from the same sample in a study of T cell responses to AZD1222 COVID-19 vaccine. Measured with immunoSEQ multiplex PCR; TCRdb has only the in-frame clones, and not every one. This table holds 140,000 to 150,000 clones, approximately 90% found once. Material: peripheral blood, obtained on day 0 of AZD1222 vaccination. These TCRs come from an adult in good health.

The chain has TRBV14 and TRBJ1-4; D is ambiguous. Germline values: CDR1 SGHDN, CDR2 FVKESK. The CDR3 sequence is 14 residues long. The V end lost 2 bases, the J end lost 7 bases, and 11 bases lay between the germline ends. Here the CDR3 DNA reads TGTGCCAGCAGCCAATGGGGTGGCGGTGAAAAACTGTTTTTT. This encodes CASSQWGGGEKLFF. Combining the CDR3 with reference TRBV14 and TRBJ1-4 gives the whole variable domain EAGVTQFPSHSVIEKGQTVTLRCDPISGHDNLYWYRRVMGKEIKFLLHFVKESKQDESGMPNNRFLAERTGGTYSTLKVQPAELEDSGVYFCASSQWGGGEKLFFGSGTQLSVL.

The rearrangement links TRBV7-9 to TRBJ1-4, with D perhaps matching TRBD1 (5 bases). From germline, CDR1 is SEHNR and CDR2 FQNEAQ (reference sequence). This CDR3 has 15 amino acids. V lost 6 bases to trimming and J lost 0 bases, with 11 bases between them. The CDR3 protein is CASSSRQTTNEKLFF. The CDR3 DNA reads as TGTGCCAGCAGTTCCAGACAGACAACTAATGAAAAACTGTTTTTT. Complete variable domain (other parts from reference TRBV7-9 and TRBJ1-4): DTGVSQNPRHKITKRGQNVTFRCDPISEHNRLYWYRQTLGQGPEFLTYFQNEAQLEKSRLLSDRFSAERPKGSFSTLEIQRTEQGDSAMYLCASSSRQTTNEKLFFGSGTQLSVL.

The rearrangement links TRBV6-5 to TRBJ2-7; a possible D gene is TRBD1 (6 bases). The V and J ends lost 1 base and 10 bases respectively, with 14 bases between them. The CDR3 contains 13 residues. CDR1 MNHEY and CDR2 SVGAGI come from the germline V gene. Here the CDR3 reads CASSYFTGSDQYF. DNA for the CDR3: TGTGCCAGCAGTTACTTTACAGGGTCTGATCAGTACTTC.

The J gene is TRBJ2-3, the V gene TRBV7-6, with unresolved D. This CDR3 is built from 13 residues. V was trimmed by 1 base and J by 4 bases, leaving 6 bases between them. CDR1 and CDR2 (germline): SGHVS, FNYEAQ. The CDR3 region is CASSLVWADTQYF. The CDR3 nucleotides read TGTGCCAGCAGCTTAGTTTGGGCAGATACGCAGTATTTT.

V gene TRBV6-4 combines with J gene TRBJ2-1, with unresolved D. V was clipped by 2 bases and J by 10 bases, with 9 bases between them. CDR1 and CDR2 from the germline V gene are MRHNA and SNTAGT. This CDR3 region has 12 residues. The CDR3 coding sequence is TGTGCCAGCAGTGACCCTCCCGGGGAGCAGTTCTTC. The encoded protein is CASSDPPGEQFF.

V usage is TRBV5-1 and J usage is TRBJ2-3, with D unresolved. CDR3 length: 15 amino acids. Trimming stripped 2 bases from V and 0 bases from J, with 10 bases between. Germline V gene sequence: CDR1 SGHRS, CDR2 YFSETQ. The CDR3 is CASSFSDPSTDTQYF. In nucleotides, the CDR3 is TGCGCCAGCAGCTTTTCGGATCCGAGCACAGATACGCAGTATTTT.

This clone was counted a few times. The chain is built from TRBV2 and TRBJ2-7; a possible D gene is TRBD1 (5 bases). The CDR3 length is 13 residues. The germline V gene has CDR1 SNHLY and CDR2 FYNNEI. Deletions cut 4 bases from V and 0 bases from J, with 7 bases between. The CDR3 region is CASSGGSSYEQYF. DNA for the CDR3: TGTGCCAGCAGTGGGGGCAGCTCCTACGAGCAGTACTTC. Supplemented by reference TRBV2 and TRBJ2-7, the full variable domain reads EPEVTQTPSHQVTQMGQEVILRCVPISNHLYFYWYRQILGQKVEFLVSFYNNEISEKSEIFDDQFSVERPDGSNFTLKIRSTKLEDSAMYFCASSGGSSYEQYFGPGTRLTVT.

This chain connects TRBV11-2 to TRBJ2-1; D is undetermined. The germline gives CDR1 SGHAT, CDR2 FQNNGV. There are 13 residues in the CDR3. V gave up 5 bases and J gave up 10 bases, with 15 bases separating them. CDR3 sequence reads: CASSQSSGGEQFF. The DNA for the CDR3 is TGTGCCAGCAGCCAATCGTCGGGCGGCGAGCAGTTCTTC. The complete variable domain, with remaining parts taken from reference TRBV11-2 and TRBJ2-1, reads EAGVAQSPRYKIIEKRQSVAFWCNPISGHATLYWYQQILGQGPKLLIQFQNNGVVDDSQLPKDRFSAERLKGVDSTLKIQPAKLEDSAVYLCASSQSSGGEQFFGPGTRLTVL.

The V call is TRBV3-1 (or the pseudogene TRBV3-2), the J call TRBJ2-4; TRBD2 might be the D (6 bases). Germline-derived CDR1 and CDR2 are LGHDT and YNNKEL (reference sequence). This CDR3 is built from 15 residues. Deletions cut 3 bases from V and 0 bases from J, with 9 bases between. CDR3 loop: CASSHPGLAKNIQYF. The CDR3 bases are TGTGCCAGCAGCCACCCGGGACTAGCCAAAAACATTCAGTACTTC.

This chain connects TRBV11-3 to TRBJ2-2, with no clear D. Germline V gives CDR1 SGHNT, CDR2 YENEEA. The CDR3 consists of 14 residues. Trimming shortened V by 1 base and J by 8 bases, and 11 bases separated the two germline ends. CDR3 in amino acids: CASSLVPEMGELFF. CDR3 nucleotide sequence: TGTGCCAGCAGCTTAGTGCCGGAAATGGGGGAGCTGTTTTTT.

As DNA, the CDR3 is TGTGCCAGCAGCAGTAGCGGGAGGGCCGGGACAGATACGCAGTATTTT. This codes for CASSSSGRAGTDTQYF. The chain couples TRBV28 to TRBJ2-3, with 11 bases matching TRBD2. This CDR3 region has 16 residues. The trim removed 6 bases at V and 3 bases at J, leaving 8 bases unmatched. CDR1 is MDHEN, CDR2 SYDVKM, per germline.

This clone was detected only once. The genes are TRBV14 and TRBJ2-3; no clear D gene. The V and J ends lost 2 bases and 0 bases respectively, with 12 bases between them. The CDR3 runs 16 residues. The V gene's germline CDR1 is SGHDN and CDR2 FVKESK. CDR3 in DNA: TGTGCCAGCAGCCAATTGGCGGCTCTTAGCACAGATACGCAGTATTTT. Translated, it gives CASSQLAALSTDTQYF.

The chain couples TRBV10-1 to TRBJ1-1, with D maybe TRBD1 (6 bases). Germline CDR1 reads WNHNN; CDR2 reads SYGVQD (reference sequence). The CDR3 has 14 amino acids. Trimming cost V 5 bases and J 2 bases, with 12 bases left between them. CDR3 region: CASSPTGSNTEAFF. In DNA, the CDR3 is TGCGCCAGCAGTCCAACAGGGTCCAACACTGAAGCTTTCTTT.

V usage is TRBV11-2 and J usage is TRBJ2-7; no clear D. CDR1 is SGHAT, CDR2 FQNNGV, per germline. The CDR3 has 14 residues. V lost 6 bases and J 6 bases, leaving 18 bases between the germline ends. DNA for the CDR3: TGTGCCAGCAGTCCTTCCCCTCTTCGAGGCGAGCAGTACTTC. Translated, it gives CASSPSPLRGEQYF.

This chain uses TRBV4-3 with TRBJ1-3; possible D gene TRBD1, 6 bases. Trimming shortened V by 0 bases and J by 4 bases, and 16 bases separated the two germline ends. The CDR3 runs to 17 residues. Germline V gene lookup returns CDR1 LGHNA and CDR2 YSLEER. CDR3 nucleotide sequence: TGCGCCAGCAGCCAAGATCGTCCGGGGGCGGCGGGAAACACCATATATTTT. It codes for CASSQDRPGAAGNTIYF.

The J gene is TRBJ2-7, the V gene TRBV10-2; TRBD1 aligns across 7 bases. Germline V gives CDR1 WSHSY, CDR2 SAAADI. Trimming cost V 6 bases and J 6 bases; bases outside gene matches: 11. This CDR3 is built from 14 residues. Here the CDR3 reads CASSGQVGSIEQYF. In DNA form, the CDR3 reads TGCGCCAGCAGCGGACAGGTGGGGTCAATCGAGCAGTACTTC.

This clone was counted a single time. The chain is built from TRBV9 and TRBJ2-1; 9 bases agree with TRBD1. Germline V lookup: CDR1 SGDLS, CDR2 YYNGEE. V lost 4 bases and J lost 3; bases outside the gene matches: 5. CDR3 size: 15 residues. For the CDR3, the DNA is TGTGCCAGCAGCTACAGGGGGCGATACTACAATGAGCAGTTCTTC. Its translation: CASSYRGRYYNEQFF.

The chain is built from TRBV11-1 and TRBJ1-1; D is undetermined. The germline V and J ends were trimmed by 2 bases and 1 base, with 5 bases remaining between them. The CDR3 length is 13 residues. Germline V gene lookup returns CDR1 SGHAT and CDR2 FQDESV (reference sequence). CDR3 in DNA: TGTGCCAGCAGCTTAAACCGGAACACTGAAGCTTTCTTT. This encodes CASSLNRNTEAFF.

The CDR3 sequence: CASSDGTYLEQYF. In nucleotides, the CDR3 is TGCGCCAGCAGTGACGGTACCTATCTCGAGCAGTACTTC. The chain has TRBV10-1 and TRBJ2-7, with D hard to call. Germline V gene lookup returns CDR1 WNHNN and CDR2 SYGVQD (reference sequence). V was shortened by 3 bases and J by 6 bases, with 12 bases between the two germline ends. This CDR3 is 13 amino acids long.

The chain joins TRBV7-9 to TRBJ2-3; no reliable D call. The V gene's germline CDR1 is SEHNR and CDR2 FQNEAQ (reference sequence). V dropped 6 bases and J dropped 0 bases, with 10 bases sitting between them. CDR3 length: 14 amino acids. The CDR3 region is CASRAPRSTDTQYF. The CDR3, as DNA: TGTGCCAGCAGGGCCCCCCGAAGCACAGATACGCAGTATTTT.

This rearrangement joins TRBV10-3 to TRBJ2-3, with 10 bases lining up with TRBD2. This CDR3 is 18 amino acids long. J was trimmed by 6 bases and V by 3 bases; bases with no gene match: 15. Germline CDR1 is ENHRY and CDR2 is SYGVKD. CDR3 DNA: TGTGCCATCAGTGATCCCCGGCAGCGGGGGGGTTCCTCGGATACGCAGTATTTT. Translating it yields CAISDPRQRGGSSDTQYF.

The rearrangement links TRBV7-2 to TRBJ2-3, with 8 bases fitting TRBD1. The CDR3 is made up of 15 amino acids. The V gene's germline CDR1 is SGHTA and CDR2 FQGNSA. The V segment lost 4 bases and the J segment 2 bases; nucleotides outside the gene matches: 5. The CDR3 spells CASSSKTGATDTQYF. The CDR3 DNA sequence: TGTGCCAGCAGCTCAAAGACAGGGGCCACAGATACGCAGTATTTT.

The CDR3 nucleotides read TGCGCCAGCAGTTCTGACAGGGCTGGGGCCAACGTCCTGACTTTC. Residues: CASSSDRAGANVLTF. This rearrangement joins TRBV5-1 to TRBJ2-6, with TRBD1 matching 7 bases. This CDR3 comprises 15 residues. The germline V gene has CDR1 SGHRS and CDR2 YFSETQ. With V trimmed by 5 bases and J by 2 bases, 4 bases remained unmatched. The complete variable domain, with remaining parts taken from reference TRBV5-1 and TRBJ2-6, reads KAGVTQTPRYLIKTRGQQVTLSCSPISGHRSVSWYQQTPGQGLQFLFEYFSETQRNKGNFPGRFSGRQFSNSRSEMNVSTLELGDSALYLCASSSDRAGANVLTFGAGSRLTVL.

CDR3: CASSQSSYNEQFF. The CDR3 nucleotides read TGCGCCAGCAGTCAGAGCTCCTACAATGAGCAGTTCTTC. The chain combines TRBV10-1 with TRBJ2-1; D remains unclear. V lost 5 bases and J lost 0, with 5 bases in between. Germline V gene lookup returns CDR1 WNHNN and CDR2 SYGVQD (reference sequence). CDR3 length equals 13 residues.